One T cell receptor beta chain is described in this entry. The target antigen is unknown. This specimen comes from a study of response to subunit inactivated influenza vaccine. General observations from the study: Few additional T cells are recruited per seasonal influenza vaccination, authors suggested.

TCRdb reprocessed the RT-PCR reads via MiXCR and lists one record per CDR3 protein. The table shows 400,000 to 550,000 distinct CDR3 sequences, with 25% occurring only once. The V gene lost 8 bases and the J gene lost 0 bases, with 11 bases spanning the gap. This CDR3 comprises 14 residues. V is TRBV12-3 or TRBV12-4 and J is TRBJ2-1; D is unclear. Sequenced here: CD4+ T cells sorted from PBMCs, sampled around 5 days after vaccination. The clonotype originates from a man aged 50-59 years who received an inactivated influenza vaccine. CDR3: CASAWDSSYNEQFF. CDR3 sequence (DNA): TGTGCCAGCGCATGGGATTCCTCCTACAATGAGCAGTTCTTC.